This T cell receptor beta chain came from a study of blood T cells in healthy people across ages. CDR1 and CDR2 (germline): MGHRA, YSYEKL. The CDR3 sequence is 14 residues long. V was clipped by 2 bases and J by 3 bases, with 10 bases between them. A second PCR, run for roughly 7 to 11 cycles, used a sample-barcoded 5' primer plus a J-beta primer mix. A single record per CDR3 protein comes from TCRdb applying MiXCR to the 5' RACE reads. Of about 380,000 distinct CDR3 sequences listed, 45% to 65% were seen once; the top ten hold around 53%. Overall study findings and caveats: Age advanced and TCR beta diversity per million T cells fell, roughly linearly. Estimates of total diversity, which came from one million sequenced T cells, were considered to be underestimates. Higher naive T cell percentage went strongly together with higher TCR beta diversity.

Details on this clonotype: Its antigen is unknown.

The sequenced material came from blood. The TCR originated in a man in his 60s in good health. The rearrangement joins TRBV4-1 to TRBJ2-5; D is unclear. Here the CDR3 DNA reads TGCGCCAGCAGCCAACCTGCCCTCGAAGAGACCCAGTACTTC. Amino acids: CASSQPALEETQYF.